Listed below are T cell receptor beta chains from one sample, sequenced in a study of blood T cell repertoires in COVID-19. The table came from immunoSEQ multiplex PCR; TCRdb's copy has only in-frame clones and leaves some out. The table includes around 270,000 clones, under 90% detected once. The sample was peripheral blood. The source is a man between 60 and 70 years old with acute or convalescent COVID-19. Each CDR3 is given with its conserved first and last residue. The D gene is left open where the match is weak. Clone size appears in some rows only: once, few, many, or a class for an expanded clone.

v_call	j_call	clone_size	d_call	cdr3_aa	cdr3_nt
TRBV5-1	TRBJ2-1	.	.	CASSFTTHNEQFF	TGCGCCAGCAGCTTCACTACCCACAATGAGCAGTTCTTC
TRBV3-1/TRBV3-2	TRBJ1-2	.	.	CASSQARVDYGYTF	TGTGCCAGCAGCCAAGCACGGGTGGACTATGGCTACACCTTC
TRBV2	TRBJ1-2	.	.	CASSEFLGYTF	TGTGCCAGCAGTGAGTTCCTTGGCTACACCTTC
TRBV12-2	TRBJ2-5	.	.	CASRLVQRGVQETQYF	TGTGCAAGTCGCTTGGTCCAGCGGGGGGTACAAGAGACCCAGTACTTC
TRBV9	TRBJ2-2	.	TRBD1	CASSVGRGTTGELFF	TGTGCCAGCAGCGTCGGCAGGGGGACCACCGGGGAGCTGTTTTTT
TRBV7-6	TRBJ1-1	.	TRBD1	CASSLEDRGF	TGTGCCAGCAGCTTAGAGGACAGGGGGTTT
TRBV10-3	TRBJ1-4	.	.	CAIGGEDEKLFF	TGTGCCATCGGCGGGGAAGATGAAAAACTGTTTTTT
TRBV25-1	TRBJ2-3	.	TRBD2	CASRGGRSSTDTQYF	TGTGCCAGCCGGGGGGGGAGGTCTAGCACAGATACGCAGTATTTT
TRBV3-1/TRBV3-2	TRBJ1-2	.	TRBD1	CASSQLYLGQGHGYTF	TGTGCCAGCAGCCAGCTATACTTAGGACAGGGACATGGCTACACCTTC
TRBV2	TRBJ2-7	.	TRBD1	CASSGTGSYEQYF	TGTGCCAGCAGTGGGACAGGGAGCTACGAGCAGTACTTC
TRBV19	TRBJ1-6	few	.	CASRVARGYNSPLHF	TGTGCCAGTAGGGTTGCGCGGGGATATAATTCACCCCTCCACTTT
TRBV3-1/TRBV3-2	TRBJ2-7	.	.	CASSQGRQSSYEQYF	TGTGCCAGCAGCCAAGGGAGGCAAAGCTCCTACGAGCAGTACTTC
TRBV28	TRBJ1-2	.	TRBD1	CASGPGGVNNYGYTF	TGTGCCAGCGGGCCAGGGGGTGTTAATAACTATGGCTACACCTTC
TRBV19	TRBJ2-1	.	.	CASEEGWRHEQFF	TGTGCCAGCGAAGAGGGATGGCGCCATGAGCAGTTCTTC
TRBV5-1	TRBJ2-7	.	TRBD1	CASSFPGQGTEQYF	TGCGCCAGCAGCTTTCCGGGACAGGGTACCGAGCAGTACTTC
TRBV2	TRBJ2-7	.	.	CASSGSPSSYEQYF	TGTGCCAGCAGTGGGAGCCCTAGCTCCTACGAGCAGTACTTC
TRBV19	TRBJ1-2	.	.	CASRVAGTVRGYTF	TGTGCCAGTAGGGTAGCGGGGACCGTGAGAGGCTACACCTTC
TRBV6-4	TRBJ2-1	once	.	CASTAEGGRYNEQFF	TGTGCCAGCACAGCTGAAGGAGGCAGGTACAATGAGCAGTTCTTC
TRBV4-2	TRBJ1-2	.	.	CASSQGIATWARGYTF	TGTGCCAGCAGCCAGGGGATAGCGACGTGGGCTCGGGGCTACACCTTC
TRBV5-4	TRBJ1-2	.	TRBD1	CASSSRQGSGYTF	TGTGCCAGCAGCTCCCGACAGGGGTCTGGCTACACCTTC
TRBV19	TRBJ2-7	.	TRBD1	CASRVGQGHGEQYF	TGTGCCAGTCGAGTCGGACAGGGGCACGGCGAGCAGTACTTC
TRBV27	TRBJ1-2	.	TRBD1	CASSLQGAYHGYTF	TGTGCCAGCAGTTTACAGGGGGCATACCATGGCTACACCTTC
TRBV2	TRBJ2-3	.	TRBD1	CASRPPGQGSDTQYF	TGTGCCAGCCGGCCCCCGGGACAGGGTTCAGATACGCAGTATTTT
TRBV10-3	TRBJ1-1	.	.	CAISDGRGAAEAFF	TGTGCCATCAGTGATGGTCGGGGGGCAGCTGAAGCTTTCTTT
TRBV2	TRBJ1-2	.	.	CASRPGHLNYGYTF	TGTGCCAGCAGACCGGGACATCTAAACTATGGCTACACCTTC
TRBV5-4	TRBJ2-2	.	TRBD2	CASRPSGGAGTGELFF	TGTGCCAGCAGACCTAGCGGGGGGGCCGGGACCGGGGAGCTGTTTTTT
TRBV4-2	TRBJ1-1	.	.	CASSQLQGGDTEAFF	TGTGCCAGCAGCCAGTTACAGGGAGGGGACACTGAAGCTTTCTTT
TRBV6-5	TRBJ1-2	.	.	CASSGGDSLSYGYTF	TGTGCCAGCAGCGGAGGCGATAGCCTGAGCTATGGCTACACCTTC
TRBV2	TRBJ2-3	.	.	CASSEAQLLVGVTDTQYF	TGTGCCAGCAGTGAAGCGCAATTGTTGGTAGGGGTCACAGATACGCAGTATTTT
TRBV2	TRBJ2-5	few	TRBD2	CATRRDLAGKETQYF	TGTGCCACCCGGCGGGATCTAGCGGGAAAAGAGACCCAGTACTTC
TRBV7-2	TRBJ2-2	.	.	CASSFQLALAGELFF	TGTGCCAGCAGCTTTCAACTAGCTCTCGCCGGGGAGCTGTTTTTT
TRBV3-1/TRBV3-2	TRBJ2-1	.	.	CASSQVSVEQFF	TGTGCCAGCAGCCAAGTATCGGTTGAGCAGTTCTTC
TRBV27	TRBJ2-6	.	.	CASSFGSGANVLTF	TGTGCCAGCAGTTTCGGTTCTGGGGCCAACGTCCTGACTTTC
TRBV5-1	TRBJ1-3	.	.	CASSKDFSGNTIYF	TGCGCCAGCAGCAAGGACTTCTCTGGAAACACCATATATTTT
TRBV18	TRBJ2-2	.	TRBD1	CASSPGTGRDTGELFF	TGTGCCAGCTCACCGGGGACAGGGCGAGATACCGGGGAGCTGTTTTTT
TRBV27	TRBJ2-1	.	.	CASSLVQGQVTYNEQFF	TGTGCCAGCAGTTTAGTTCAAGGACAAGTAACCTACAATGAGCAGTTCTTC
TRBV7-9	TRBJ1-1	.	.	CASSSGQSLNTEAFF	TGTGCCAGCAGCTCAGGACAGTCTCTAAACACTGAAGCTTTCTTT
TRBV7-8	TRBJ1-5	.	.	CASSGPGQPQHF	TGTGCCAGCAGCGGCCCCGGGCAGCCCCAGCATTTT
TRBV5-1	TRBJ2-5	.	.	CASRAGAARGQYF	TGCGCCAGCAGGGCGGGGGCCGCGAGGGGCCAGTACTTC
TRBV10-2	TRBJ2-7	.	.	CASLRDNYEQYF	TGCGCCAGTCTCCGGGATAACTACGAGCAGTACTTC
TRBV7-7	TRBJ2-1	once	.	CASSLQGLNNEQFF	TGTGCTAGCAGCTTACAGGGCCTTAACAATGAGCAGTTCTTC
TRBV28	TRBJ2-1	once	TRBD1	CASRSGGKSYNEQFF	TGTGCCAGCAGGTCAGGGGGCAAGTCCTACAATGAGCAGTTCTTC
TRBV6-5	TRBJ1-3	.	.	CASSSDRSSGNTIYF	TGTGCCAGCAGCTCCGACAGGAGCTCTGGAAACACCATATATTTT
TRBV7-2	TRBJ2-7	.	.	CASSSRQETYEQYF	TGTGCCAGCAGCTCTCGACAGGAAACCTACGAGCAGTACTTC
TRBV5-1	TRBJ2-7	.	TRBD1	CASSSDRGRTYEQYF	TGCGCCAGCAGCTCCGACAGGGGGAGGACCTACGAGCAGTACTTC
TRBV18	TRBJ2-7	.	TRBD2	CASSPTSGQTYEQYF	TGTGCCAGCTCCCCGACTAGCGGGCAAACCTACGAGCAGTACTTC
TRBV18	TRBJ1-5	.	.	CASSPGHSNQPQHF	TGTGCCAGCTCACCTGGACATAGCAATCAGCCCCAGCATTTT
TRBV28	TRBJ1-6	.	.	CASSSEGRRLYNSPLHF	TGTGCCAGCAGTTCCGAGGGCCGCAGACTCTATAATTCACCCCTCCACTTT
TRBV5-4	TRBJ1-6	.	.	CASSLGEGYSPLHF	TGTGCCAGCAGCTTGGGAGAGGGCTATTCACCCCTCCACTTT
TRBV11-2	TRBJ1-3	.	.	CASSSPRNTIYF	TGTGCCAGCAGCTCCCCCAGAAACACCATATATTTT
TRBV6-6	TRBJ1-4	.	.	CASSGSQGAGWSNEKLFF	TGTGCCAGCAGTGGATCGCAGGGCGCAGGATGGAGTAATGAAAAACTGTTTTTT
TRBV30	TRBJ1-5	once	TRBD1	CAWSVGQGAIHQPQHF	TGTGCCTGGAGTGTAGGCCAGGGGGCGATTCATCAGCCCCAGCATTTT
TRBV4-1	TRBJ2-3	.	.	CASSQWRWQGRDTQYF	TGCGCCAGCAGCCAATGGCGTTGGCAGGGGAGAGATACGCAGTATTTT
TRBV19	TRBJ2-2	few	TRBD2	CASNIAGAFTGELFF	TGTGCCAGTAACATAGCGGGGGCCTTCACCGGGGAGCTGTTTTTT
TRBV4-3	TRBJ1-2	.	TRBD1	CASSQGQGVGYGYTF	TGCGCCAGCAGCCAAGGACAGGGAGTGGGCTATGGCTACACCTTC
TRBV5-8	TRBJ2-7	.	.	CASSWSFGQLYEQYF	TGTGCCAGCAGCTGGTCTTTTGGACAATTGTACGAGCAGTACTTC
TRBV5-1	TRBJ1-1	.	TRBD1	CASSWTGGNTEAFF	TGCGCCAGCAGCTGGACAGGGGGCAACACTGAAGCTTTCTTT
TRBV4-3	TRBJ2-6	.	.	CASSQETGGANVLTF	TGCGCCAGCAGCCAAGAAACAGGCGGGGCCAACGTCCTGACTTTC
TRBV27	TRBJ2-7	once	TRBD2	CASRPMRLAAPYEQYF	TGTGCCAGCAGGCCTATGCGACTAGCGGCCCCCTACGAGCAGTACTTC
TRBV24-1	TRBJ1-6	.	TRBD1	CATSDLDRGKYNSPLHF	TGTGCCACCAGTGACCTGGACAGGGGGAAATATAATTCACCCCTCCACTTT